The 13 T cell receptor beta chains in this list originate from one sample, sequenced in a study of breast tumors, draining lymph nodes, adjacent tissues. TCRdb re-derived calls from the multiplex PCR reads in MiXCR, one entry per CDR3 protein. The table includes 83,000 or so distinct CDR3 sequences, roughly 19% detected once. Samples came from axillary lymph nodes draining the breast cancer. The sequencing input was axillary lymph node tissue. All receptors derive from a female donor with breast cancer. Some clones in this sample may be carry-over from other donors' samples.

This clonotype was seen ten or more times. The chain is built from TRBV10-3 and TRBJ1-6; TRBD1 aligns across 8 bases. The CDR3 spans 15 residues. Germline values: CDR1 ENHRY, CDR2 SYGVKD. V shed 3 bases, J shed 7 bases, and the junction held 5 bases outside the gene matches. This CDR3 is CAISEQGVGNSPLHF. DNA for the CDR3: TGTGCCATCAGTGAACAGGGGGTAGGAAATTCACCCCTCCACTTT.

This clonotype was counted only a few times. The rearrangement joins TRBV27 to TRBJ2-1; no clear D. This CDR3 contains 13 residues. Germline loops: CDR1 MNHEY, CDR2 SMNVEV (reference sequence). V gave up 3 bases and J gave up 4 bases, with 7 bases separating them. CDR3 loop: CASSFQEYNEQFF. DNA for the CDR3: TGTGCCAGCAGTTTTCAAGAGTACAATGAGCAGTTCTTC.

This clonotype was counted many times. The chain employs TRBV5-1 and TRBJ2-3, with unresolved D. The CDR3 is 14 residues long. Germline loops: CDR1 SGHRS, CDR2 YFSETQ. With 4 bases removed from V and 4 bases from J, the gap between germline ends came to 13 bases. CDR3 residues: CASSLYSVSDTQYF. In DNA, the CDR3 is TGCGCCAGCAGCCTGTACAGTGTTTCAGATACGCAGTATTTT.

This clonotype was recorded at least ten times. The chain employs TRBV10-3 and TRBJ2-3, with D unclear. Germline V gene data show CDR1 as ENHRY and CDR2 as SYGVKD. V lost 3 bases, J lost 11 bases, and 12 bases lay in between. The CDR3 is 12 residues long. CDR3 nucleotides: TGTGCCATCAGTGATACGTCGAGGTTGCAGTATTTT. Protein sequence: CAISDTSRLQYF.

This clonotype was found many times. The J gene is TRBJ2-5, the V gene TRBV7-8; D unresolved. The CDR3 sequence is 14 residues long. Germline-derived CDR1 and CDR2 are SGHVS and FQNEAQ. The V and J ends lost 5 bases and 1 base respectively, with 11 bases between them. CDR3 sequence reads: CASSRGRTQETQYF. CDR3 bases: TGTGCCAGCAGCCGCGGACGGACCCAAGAGACCCAGTACTTC.

The chain links TRBV27 to TRBJ2-3; D gene ambiguous. Trimming removed 8 bases from V and 0 bases from J, with 15 bases in between. The CDR3 covers 15 residues. In germline, CDR1 is MNHEY, CDR2 SMNVEV (reference sequence). In DNA, the CDR3 is TGTGCCAGCGGACCCTCCGGTTTGAGCACAGATACGCAGTATTTT. Protein product: CASGPSGLSTDTQYF.

This clonotype was detected many times. The genes are TRBV6-5 and TRBJ2-7; TRBD1 might be the D (5 bases). This CDR3 spans 12 amino acids. With 0 bases removed from V and 5 bases from J, the gap between germline ends came to 5 bases. Germline V CDR1 and CDR2: MNHEY, SVGAGI. The CDR3 DNA follows: TGTGCCAGCAGTTACTCAGGGGACGAGCAGTACTTC. It is translated as CASSYSGDEQYF.

This rearrangement joins TRBV28 to TRBJ2-7, with D possibly matching TRBD1 (8 bases). From germline, CDR1 is MDHEN and CDR2 SYDVKM. V was shortened by 10 bases and J by 6 bases, with 19 bases between the two germline ends. This CDR3 is 13 amino acids long. CDR3 nucleotides: TGTGCCACTAGCGGACAGGGAGAAGGCGAGCAGTACTTC. Its protein is CATSGQGEGEQYF.

In its sample, this clonotype was seen many times. V and J are TRBV5-4 and TRBJ2-3, with 8 bases fitting TRBD2. The CDR3 runs to 15 residues. Germline V gene lookup returns CDR1 SGHNT and CDR2 YYREEE (reference sequence). V lost 0 bases to trimming and J lost 4 bases; unmatched junction nucleotides: 4. The CDR3 spells CASSLDAGGADTQYF. CDR3 nucleotides: TGTGCCAGCAGCTTGGATGCGGGAGGCGCAGATACGCAGTATTTT.

This clonotype was seen many times. This chain uses TRBV11-2 with TRBJ2-7; the match to TRBD2 covers 11 bases. V lost 3 bases to trimming and J lost 6 bases; unmatched junction nucleotides: 7. Per the germline V gene, CDR1 is SGHAT and CDR2 is FQNNGV. This CDR3 is 15 amino acids long. The CDR3 spells CASSLGALAGVEQYF. The CDR3 DNA is TGTGCCAGCAGCTTGGGGGCACTAGCGGGAGTCGAGCAGTACTTC.

This clonotype was detected a few times. The V call is TRBV4-1, the J call TRBJ2-2; D not resolved. Germline assignment: CDR1 MGHRA and CDR2 YSYEKL. V lost 5 bases and J lost 8, with 15 bases in between. The CDR3 consists of 14 residues. In nucleotides, the CDR3 is TGCGCCAGCAGCAAGCGAAGGTTTGCGGGGGAGCTGTTTTTT. It codes for CASSKRRFAGELFF.

Worth noting for this clonotype: With a much larger clone just one base away, this may be a read error. The chain uses TRBV7-2 and TRBJ2-1; 12 bases are a match to TRBD2. The germline CDR1 and CDR2 sequences are SGHTA and FQGNSA. The CDR3 sequence is 17 residues long. CDR3 nucleotide sequence: TGTGCCGGCAGCTTAGGTCTAGCGGGAGGGGGGGGGGCTGAGCAGTTCTTC. Amino acid sequence: CAGSLGLAGGGGAEQFF.

This clonotype turned up a few times. This sequence joins TRBV27 and TRBJ2-2; 7 bases fit TRBD2. V trimming: 5 bases; J trimming: 5 bases; junction bases outside the gene matches: 8. This CDR3 has 15 residues. Germline CDR1 is MNHEY and CDR2 is SMNVEV (reference sequence). CDR3 bases: TGTGCCAGCAGTCGACTAGCTGGGGGGACCGGGGAGCTGTTTTTT. This gives the protein CASSRLAGGTGELFF.